A selection of T cell receptor beta chains follows, all from one sample in a study of T-cell memory formation after mild COVID-19. Via MiXCR, TCRdb re-called the 5' RACE reads, giving one row per CDR3 protein. The sample includes 150,000 or so distinct CDR3 sequences, about 14% of them seen just once. Source material: PBMCs or a T cell subset sorted from them (not recorded which). The receptors derive from an adult woman who had mild COVID-19 (a few samples of this study predate the infection). Cell type and time point are not known. CDR3s include the opening cysteine and the closing phenylalanine or tryptophan. D genes are given only for firm matches.

v_call d_call cdr3_aa
TRBV7-6 TRBD1 CASSLEGGWWNEQYF
TRBV6-2/TRBV6-3 TRBD1 CASSATGTGGGEQFF
TRBV5-1 . CASRFDSWETQYF
TRBV27 . CASSLRGGGANVLTF
TRBV12-5 TRBD2 CASGLLLLAGGVSPYEQYF
TRBV7-9 . CASSSFGSGEKLFF
TRBV5-6 . CASSFRTHNTEAFF
TRBV5-1 TRBD2 CASSITTSGGMTYEQYF
TRBV7-9 TRBD2 CASSYASGVQETQYF
TRBV13 TRBD1 CASSVARDRGRDTQYF
TRBV19 TRBD1 CASSPGQGARAEAFF
TRBV20-1 TRBD1 CGITGGGRSNTEAFF
TRBV11-3 TRBD2 CASSSRTSGINNEQFF
TRBV5-1 . CASSSWDTYYGYTF
TRBV20-1 . CSARLVDEQYF
TRBV15 . CATSRSQGYEQYF
TRBV5-1 . CASSRQVTSTDTQYF
TRBV6-5 TRBD1 CATSPYWTGGAGTEAFF
TRBV4-1 . CASRRREDTEAFF
TRBV12-3/TRBV12-4 . CASRERQANTGELFF
TRBV5-1 TRBD2 CASSGRTSGRNISYEQYF
TRBV12-3/TRBV12-4 TRBD1 CASSLGQGAAGYTF